This T cell receptor beta chain was sequenced during a study of siplizumab effects on memory and regulatory T cells. J lost 0 bases, V lost 6 bases, and 9 bases had no gene match. The CDR3 contains 15 residues. Germline CDR1 reads SQVTM; CDR2 reads ANQGSEA. A word on this clone: Its antigen is unidentified.

The study, taken as a whole, reports: Unstimulated subsets accounted for the mapping of only a minor share of the clones that were alloreactive. Siplizumab, the agent tested, significantly reduced alloreactive sequences traceable to unstimulated CD4+ memory cells.

The protocol was immunoSEQ multiplex PCR, while the TCRdb copy is restricted to in-frame clones and leaves out a portion. The repertoire includes 120,000 or so clones, 80% to 95% of them detected once, and approximately 1.2% sits in the top ten. Sequencing was performed on CD4+ T cells sorted from blood. The sequence came from a human donor in good health. The chain joins TRBV29-1 to TRBJ1-1; 8 bases are a match to TRBD1. The CDR3 DNA reads TGCAGCGTACGACAGGGGCGTTCTTTGAACACTGAAGCTTTCTTT. It translates to CSVRQGRSLNTEAFF.